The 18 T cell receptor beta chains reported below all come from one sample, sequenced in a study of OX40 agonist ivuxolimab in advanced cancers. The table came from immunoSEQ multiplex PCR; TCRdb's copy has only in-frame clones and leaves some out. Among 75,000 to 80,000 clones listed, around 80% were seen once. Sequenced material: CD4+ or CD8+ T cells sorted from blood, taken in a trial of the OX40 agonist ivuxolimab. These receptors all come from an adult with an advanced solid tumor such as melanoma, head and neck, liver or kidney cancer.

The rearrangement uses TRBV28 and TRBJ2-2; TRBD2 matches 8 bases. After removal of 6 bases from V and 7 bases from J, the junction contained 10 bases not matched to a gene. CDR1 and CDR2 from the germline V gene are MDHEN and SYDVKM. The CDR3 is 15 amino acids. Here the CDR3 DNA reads TGTGCCAGCAGGGGCGGGGGGCGGATTAACGGGGAGCTGTTTTTT. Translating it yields CASRGGGRINGELFF.

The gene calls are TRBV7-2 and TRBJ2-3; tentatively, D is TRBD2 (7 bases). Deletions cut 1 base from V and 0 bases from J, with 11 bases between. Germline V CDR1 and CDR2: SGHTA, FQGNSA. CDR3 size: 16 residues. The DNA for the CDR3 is TGTGCCAGCAGCTTAGGGGCGGGGGCCAGCACAGATACGCAGTATTTT. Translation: CASSLGAGASTDTQYF.

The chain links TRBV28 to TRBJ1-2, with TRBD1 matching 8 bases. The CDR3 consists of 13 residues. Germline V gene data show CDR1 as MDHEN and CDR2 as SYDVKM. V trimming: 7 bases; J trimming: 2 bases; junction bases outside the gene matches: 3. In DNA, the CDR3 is TGTGCCAGCATACAGGGGGGGAACTATGGCTACACCTTC. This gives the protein CASIQGGNYGYTF.

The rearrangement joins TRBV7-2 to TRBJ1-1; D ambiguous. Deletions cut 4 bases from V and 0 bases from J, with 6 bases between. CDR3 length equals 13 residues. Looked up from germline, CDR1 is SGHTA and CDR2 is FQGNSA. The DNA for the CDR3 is TGTGCCAGCAGCTCTGGACTGAACACTGAAGCTTTCTTT. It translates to CASSSGLNTEAFF. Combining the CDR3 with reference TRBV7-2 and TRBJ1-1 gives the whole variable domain GAGVSQSPSNKVTEKGKDVELRCDPISGHTALYWYRQSLGQGLEFLIYFQGNSAPDKSGLPSDRFSAERTGGSVSTLTIQRTQQEDSAVYLCASSSGLNTEAFFGQGTRLTVV.

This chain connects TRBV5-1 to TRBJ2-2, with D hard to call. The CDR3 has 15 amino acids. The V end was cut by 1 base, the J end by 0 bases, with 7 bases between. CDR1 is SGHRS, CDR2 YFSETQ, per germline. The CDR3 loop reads CASSLNGPNTGELFF. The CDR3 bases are TGCGCCAGCAGCTTGAACGGGCCGAACACCGGGGAGCTGTTTTTT.

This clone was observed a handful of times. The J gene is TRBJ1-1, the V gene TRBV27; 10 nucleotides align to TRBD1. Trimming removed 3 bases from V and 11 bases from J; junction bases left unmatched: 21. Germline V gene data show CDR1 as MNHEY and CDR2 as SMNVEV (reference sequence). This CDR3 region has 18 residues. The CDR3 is CASSFLPGYRDRGFWAFF. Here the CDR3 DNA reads TGTGCCAGCAGTTTTCTTCCGGGTTACCGGGACAGGGGATTTTGGGCTTTCTTT.

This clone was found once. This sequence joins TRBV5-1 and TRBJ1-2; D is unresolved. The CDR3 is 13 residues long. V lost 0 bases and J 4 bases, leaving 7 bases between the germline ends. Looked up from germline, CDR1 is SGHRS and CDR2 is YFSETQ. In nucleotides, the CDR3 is TGCGCCAGCAGCTTGGAAGGAAGCTATGGCTACACCTTC. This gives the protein CASSLEGSYGYTF.

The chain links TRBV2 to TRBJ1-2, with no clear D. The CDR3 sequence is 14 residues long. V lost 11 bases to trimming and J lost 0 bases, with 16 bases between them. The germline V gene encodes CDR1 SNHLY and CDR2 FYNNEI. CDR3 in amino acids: CASRGLISNYGYTF. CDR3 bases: TGTGCCTCGAGAGGACTTATTTCTAACTATGGCTACACCTTC.

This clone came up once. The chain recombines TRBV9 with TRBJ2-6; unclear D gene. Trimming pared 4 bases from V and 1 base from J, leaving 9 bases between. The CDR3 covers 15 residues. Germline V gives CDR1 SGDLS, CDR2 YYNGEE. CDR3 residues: CASSILFSGANVLTF. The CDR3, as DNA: TGTGCCAGCAGCATCCTTTTTTCTGGGGCCAACGTCCTGACTTTC.

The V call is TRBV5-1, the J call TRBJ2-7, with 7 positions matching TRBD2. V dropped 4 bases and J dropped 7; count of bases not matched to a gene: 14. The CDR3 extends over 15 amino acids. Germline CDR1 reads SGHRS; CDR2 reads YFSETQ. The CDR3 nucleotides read TGCGCCAGCAGCGGCGGGGCTAGCGGTACTTTAGAGCAGTACTTC. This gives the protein CASSGGASGTLEQYF. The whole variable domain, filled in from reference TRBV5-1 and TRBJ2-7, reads KAGVTQTPRYLIKTRGQQVTLSCSPISGHRSVSWYQQTPGQGLQFLFEYFSETQRNKGNFPGRFSGRQFSNSRSEMNVSTLELGDSALYLCASSGGASGTLEQYFGPGTRLTVT.

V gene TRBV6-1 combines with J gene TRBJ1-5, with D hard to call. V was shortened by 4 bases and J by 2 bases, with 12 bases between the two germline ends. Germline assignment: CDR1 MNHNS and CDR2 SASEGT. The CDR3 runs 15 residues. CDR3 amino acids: CASSVSGVGNQPQHF. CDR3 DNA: TGTGCCAGCAGTGTAAGCGGGGTAGGCAATCAGCCCCAGCATTTT.

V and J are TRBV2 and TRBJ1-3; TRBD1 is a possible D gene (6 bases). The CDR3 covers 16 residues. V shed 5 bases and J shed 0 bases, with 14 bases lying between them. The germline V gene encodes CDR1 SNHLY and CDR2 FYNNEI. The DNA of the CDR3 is TGTGCCAGCAGTATGGACAGAGCGATCTCTGGAAACACCATATATTTT. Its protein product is CASSMDRAISGNTIYF.

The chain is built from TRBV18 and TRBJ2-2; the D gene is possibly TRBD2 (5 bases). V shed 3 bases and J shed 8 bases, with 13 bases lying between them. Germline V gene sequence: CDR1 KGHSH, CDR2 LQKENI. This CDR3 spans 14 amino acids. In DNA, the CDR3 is TGTGCCAGCTCACCGGGCGCCGGGATAGGGGAGCTGTTTTTT. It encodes CASSPGAGIGELFF.

For the CDR3, the DNA is TGTGCCAGCAGTCGAGGACAGGGGGCGAACACTGAAGCTTTCTTT. Amino acid sequence: CASSRGQGANTEAFF. The V gene is TRBV28, the J gene TRBJ1-1, with TRBD1 identical over 11 bases. The CDR3 is 15 residues long. The J segment lost 1 base and the V segment lost 5 bases, leaving 3 bases of the junction unmatched. The germline CDR1 and CDR2 sequences are MDHEN and SYDVKM.

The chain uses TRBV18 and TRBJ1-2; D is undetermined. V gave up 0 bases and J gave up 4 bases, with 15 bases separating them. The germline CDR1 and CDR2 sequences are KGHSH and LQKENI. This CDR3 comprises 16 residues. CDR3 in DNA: TGTGCCAGCTCACCACCGGTTCTCCAGGCCTTCTATGGCTACACCTTC. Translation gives CASSPPVLQAFYGYTF.

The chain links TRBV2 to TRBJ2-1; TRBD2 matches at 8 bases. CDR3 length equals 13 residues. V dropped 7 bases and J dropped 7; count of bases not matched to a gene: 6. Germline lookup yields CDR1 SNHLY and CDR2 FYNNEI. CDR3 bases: TGTGCCAGCAAAAGACTAGCGCTGAATGAGCAGTTCTTC. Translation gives CASKRLALNEQFF.

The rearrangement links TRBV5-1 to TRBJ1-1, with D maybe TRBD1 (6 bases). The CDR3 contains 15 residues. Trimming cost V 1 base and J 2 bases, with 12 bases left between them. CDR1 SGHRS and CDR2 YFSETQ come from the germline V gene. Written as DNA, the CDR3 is TGCGCCAGCAGCTTGTATGGGGGCTCAAACACTGAAGCTTTCTTT. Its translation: CASSLYGGSNTEAFF.

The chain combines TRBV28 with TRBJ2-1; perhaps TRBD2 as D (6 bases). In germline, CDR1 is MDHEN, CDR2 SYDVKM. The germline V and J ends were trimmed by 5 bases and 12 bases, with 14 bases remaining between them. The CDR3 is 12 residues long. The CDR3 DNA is TGTGCCAGCAGTAGGGGTCCGGGAGTGCAGTTCTTC. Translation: CASSRGPGVQFF.